The 28 T cell receptor beta chains below were found in one sample sequenced in a study of human T cells and chemical hapten exposure. The library attached unique molecular identifiers to individual cDNA molecules. TCRdb re-called the reads with MiXCR, one entry per CDR3 protein. The sample includes 95,000 to 150,000 distinct CDR3 sequences, over 7.5% of them seen just once. Extraction yielded total RNA from whole blood (unfractionated). Sequencing input: whole blood. Receptor source: a human donor in good health. Some clones in this sample may be carry-over from other donors' samples.

The table lists this clonotype with many counts. This rearrangement joins TRBV6-4 to TRBJ1-2, with D possibly being TRBD1 (5 bases). The CDR3 has 13 amino acids. V lost 3 bases to trimming and J lost 8 bases, with 13 bases between them. In germline, CDR1 is MRHNA, CDR2 SNTAGT. This CDR3 reads CASSENDRGGYTF. CDR3 nucleotides: TGTGCCAGCAGTGAGAATGACAGAGGGGGCTACACCTTC.

This clonotype was detected a few times. The chain couples TRBV4-1 to TRBJ2-7; D is ambiguous. Trimming removed 0 bases at V and 2 bases at J, with 11 bases between. CDR3 length equals 15 residues. CDR1 and CDR2 (germline): MGHRA, YSYEKL. The CDR3 DNA is TGCGCCAGCAGCCAAGAGGCTGGCGGACCCTACGAGCAGTACTTC. Its protein is CASSQEAGGPYEQYF.

This clonotype was counted only a few times. The V call is TRBV5-1, the J call TRBJ1-1; 9 nucleotides align to TRBD1. CDR1 is SGHRS, CDR2 YFSETQ, per germline. The length of the CDR3 is 17 residues. V shed 1 base and J 6 bases; nucleotides not matched to a gene: 13. CDR3 nucleotides: TGCGCCAGCAGCTTGCCCGGGACAGGGAGTTTAGGTGCTGAAGCTTTCTTT. Its protein product is CASSLPGTGSLGAEAFF.

The CDR3 sequence: CSALLSGRDWGEQFF. The CDR3 DNA reads TGCAGTGCCCTCTTAAGCGGGAGAGATTGGGGTGAGCAGTTCTTC. This rearrangement joins TRBV20-1 to TRBJ2-1; 8 bases fit TRBD2. V dropped 6 bases and J dropped 9; count of bases not matched to a gene: 16. The CDR3 has 15 amino acids. Looked up from germline, CDR1 is DFQATT and CDR2 is SNEGSKA (reference sequence).

The chain recombines TRBV7-9 with TRBJ2-6, with unresolved D. Germline V gene lookup returns CDR1 SEHNR and CDR2 FQNEAQ (reference sequence). This CDR3 contains 15 residues. The ends were cut back, 5 bases at V and 0 bases at J, with 8 bases in the middle. This CDR3 reads CASSPKNSGANVLTF. CDR3 DNA sequence: TGTGCCAGCAGCCCTAAGAACTCTGGGGCCAACGTCCTGACTTTC. Full variable domain (missing parts from reference TRBV7-9 and TRBJ2-6): DTGVSQNPRHKITKRGQNVTFRCDPISEHNRLYWYRQTLGQGPEFLTYFQNEAQLEKSRLLSDRFSAERPKGSFSTLEIQRTEQGDSAMYLCASSPKNSGANVLTFGAGSRLTVL.

The chain carries TRBV29-1 and TRBJ2-7, with D maybe TRBD2 (5 bases). Trimming stripped 5 bases from V and 3 bases from J, with 17 bases between. The CDR3 totals 14 residues. CDR1 is SQVTM and CDR2 is ANQGSEA in the germline V gene. CDR3 sequence reads: CSVLSIGVGYEQYF. Here the CDR3 DNA reads TGCAGCGTTCTGTCAATCGGGGTGGGCTACGAGCAGTACTTC.

This clonotype was counted only a few times. One end of the junction is discordant with germline, which a read error may explain. CDR3 sequence: CTSSLLGAGELFF. CDR3 nucleotide sequence: TGTACCAGCAGCTTATTAGGAGCCGGGGAGCTGTTTTTT. The chain employs TRBV7-9 and TRBJ2-2; D gene uncertain. CDR3 size: 13 residues. Germline V CDR1 and CDR2: SEHNR, FQNEAQ (reference sequence).

This clonotype was recorded at least ten times. The chain carries TRBV3-1 and TRBJ2-7, with TRBD1 matching over 9 bases. CDR3 size: 14 residues. In germline, CDR1 is LGHDT, CDR2 YNNKEL (reference sequence). Trimming took 4 bases from V and 5 from J; bases not matched to a gene: 6. The CDR3 protein is CASSPGTGSHEQYF. DNA of the CDR3: TGTGCCAGCAGCCCCGGGACAGGGTCCCACGAGCAGTACTTC.

This clonotype was seen only a few times. The genes are TRBV27 and TRBJ2-1, with D possibly matching TRBD1 (5 bases). V dropped 8 bases and J dropped 8 bases, with 10 bases sitting between them. Germline values: CDR1 MNHEY, CDR2 SMNVEV (reference sequence). The CDR3 is made up of 11 amino acids. CDR3 sequence (DNA): TGTGCCAGCCGCGACAGACATGAGCAGTTCTTC. This translates into CASRDRHEQFF.

This clonotype has more than one count but fewer than ten. The CDR3 nucleotides read TGTGCCAGCAGTAGAACGACCAGGGGGCCCGGGGAGCTGTTTTTT. This sequence encodes CASSRTTRGPGELFF. The J gene is TRBJ2-2, the V gene TRBV27, with 8 bases lining up with TRBD1. Germline assignment: CDR1 MNHEY and CDR2 SMNVEV (reference sequence). The CDR3 is made up of 15 amino acids. The V segment lost 5 bases and the J segment 6 bases; nucleotides outside the gene matches: 8.

This clonotype showed up just a few times. The chain uses TRBV5-1 and TRBJ2-2; tentatively, D is TRBD1 (6 bases). Germline values: CDR1 SGHRS, CDR2 YFSETQ. CDR3 length: 15 residues. Trimming pared 2 bases from V and 4 bases from J, leaving 12 bases between. Here the CDR3 reads CASSFLPGVTGELFF. CDR3 in DNA: TGCGCCAGCAGCTTTCTACCAGGGGTCACCGGGGAGCTGTTTTTT.

In the case of this clonotype: A read error may explain this, as a much larger clone is one base away. CDR3 amino acids: CASSLRGSSYNEQFF. The CDR3, as DNA: TGTGCCAGCAGTTTAAGGGGGAGCTCCTACAATGAGCAGTTCTTC. The chain has TRBV12-3 or TRBV12-4 and TRBJ2-1; a possible D gene is TRBD1 (6 bases). The CDR3 covers 15 residues. V was cut by 2 bases and J by 0 bases, with 8 bases left in between.

This clonotype has just a few counts. V and J are TRBV12-3 or TRBV12-4 and TRBJ2-3; maybe TRBD1 (6 bases). This CDR3 spans 13 amino acids. Trimming removed 6 bases from V and 4 bases from J, with 11 bases in between. CDR3 residues: CASREGVADTQYF. DNA for the CDR3: TGTGCCAGCAGAGAGGGGGTAGCAGATACGCAGTATTTT.

The rearrangement joins TRBV18 to TRBJ2-3; 9 positions agree with TRBD2. V shed 5 bases, J shed 4 bases, and the junction held 10 bases outside the gene matches. CDR1 is KGHSH and CDR2 is LQKENI in the germline V gene. This CDR3 has 16 residues. The CDR3 sequence is CASSSILAGRADTQYF. The DNA for the CDR3 is TGTGCCAGCTCATCCATACTAGCGGGCAGAGCAGATACGCAGTATTTT.

In this sample, this clonotype turned up many times. V usage is TRBV29-1 and J usage is TRBJ2-3; 9 bases are a match to TRBD2. V lost 7 bases and J lost 0; bases outside the gene matches: 11. This CDR3 comprises 16 residues. Germline loops: CDR1 SQVTM, CDR2 ANQGSEA. The CDR3 DNA reads as TGCAGCGCTCTGGGCGGGAGGGTCCTAAGCACAGATACGCAGTATTTT. Protein product: CSALGGRVLSTDTQYF.

This clonotype was recorded many times. This chain connects TRBV5-4 to TRBJ2-2, with a tentative D call TRBD2 (7 bases). The CDR3 is 16 amino acids. V shed 4 bases and J shed 4 bases, with 17 bases lying between them. Germline CDR1 and CDR2: SGHNT and YYREEE (reference sequence). The chain's CDR3 is CASSPSGGAITGELFF. DNA of the CDR3: TGTGCCAGCAGCCCAAGTGGGGGGGCGATCACCGGGGAGCTGTTTTTT.

The CDR3 spells CASSWTGERPYNEQFF. The CDR3 DNA is TGTGCCAGCAGTTGGACAGGGGAGCGGCCCTACAATGAGCAGTTCTTC. The chain carries TRBV27 and TRBJ2-1; 9 bases match TRBD1. V was pared by 4 bases and J by 2 bases, with 6 bases of the junction left unmatched. Germline loops: CDR1 MNHEY, CDR2 SMNVEV (reference sequence). There are 16 residues in the CDR3.

This clonotype was picked up many times. The chain combines TRBV20-1 with TRBJ1-2, with 11 bases identical to TRBD1. In germline, CDR1 is DFQATT, CDR2 SNEGSKA (reference sequence). The CDR3 runs 15 residues. J lost 3 bases, V lost 6 bases, and 9 bases had no gene match. The CDR3 DNA is TGCAGTGCCGCCCGGGGACAGGGGGTAGACTATGGCTACACCTTC. It yields the protein CSAARGQGVDYGYTF.

V gene TRBV12-3 or TRBV12-4 combines with J gene TRBJ1-5, with TRBD1 identical over 9 bases. There are 15 residues in the CDR3. Trimming removed 2 bases from V and 6 bases from J; junction bases left unmatched: 5. The CDR3 here is CASSLRDREGQPQHF. The CDR3 bases are TGTGCCAGCAGTTTAAGGGACAGGGAGGGTCAGCCCCAGCATTTT.

This clonotype was seen repeatedly, ten times or more. The chain couples TRBV7-3 to TRBJ2-3; maybe TRBD2 (5 bases). The V and J ends lost 5 bases and 2 bases respectively, with 8 bases between them. Germline CDR1 is SGHTA and CDR2 is FQGTGA. The CDR3 totals 13 residues. The CDR3 protein is CASSGLSTDTQYF. CDR3 in DNA: TGTGCCAGCAGCGGACTGTCCACAGATACGCAGTATTTT.

This clonotype showed up just a few times. The V and J genes are TRBV7-2 and TRBJ1-2; 8 bases match TRBD1. CDR3 length: 15 amino acids. Germline V gene lookup returns CDR1 SGHTA and CDR2 FQGNSA. The J segment lost 10 bases and the V segment lost 3 bases, leaving 13 bases of the junction unmatched. In DNA, the CDR3 is TGTGCCAGCAGCTTCCCCGGACAGGGTGCTAGGTCCTACACCTTC. Translating it yields CASSFPGQGARSYTF.

The V gene is TRBV4-1, the J gene TRBJ2-7; no clear D. There are 16 residues in the CDR3. Germline V gene lookup returns CDR1 MGHRA and CDR2 YSYEKL. Trimming shortened V by 0 bases and J by 2 bases, and 14 bases separated the two germline ends. CDR3 loop: CASSQEYGGVPYEQYF. CDR3 in DNA: TGCGCCAGCAGCCAAGAGTATGGTGGGGTGCCCTACGAGCAGTACTTC.

This clonotype was counted at least ten times. The CDR3 spells CASSQDPSWSTDTQYF. The CDR3 region has the DNA TGTGCCAGCAGCCAAGATCCCTCCTGGAGCACAGATACGCAGTATTTT. The V call is TRBV3-1, the J call TRBJ2-3; no definite D call. CDR3 length: 16 amino acids. Germline CDR1 LGHDT, CDR2 YNNKEL (reference sequence). Trimming left V 0 bases short and J 0 bases short, with 10 bases between.

The chain joins TRBV5-1 to TRBJ2-1; 10 bases map to TRBD2. The CDR3 is made up of 17 amino acids. Germline V gene sequence: CDR1 SGHRS, CDR2 YFSETQ. J gave up 7 bases and V 4 bases, and 14 bases lay outside the gene matches. The CDR3 coding sequence is TGCGCCAGCAGCCTCAAGGGGCTAGCGGGAGATTTTAATGAGCAGTTCTTC. The encoded protein is CASSLKGLAGDFNEQFF. Drawing the rest from reference TRBV5-1 and TRBJ2-1, the complete variable domain is KAGVTQTPRYLIKTRGQQVTLSCSPISGHRSVSWYQQTPGQGLQFLFEYFSETQRNKGNFPGRFSGRQFSNSRSEMNVSTLELGDSALYLCASSLKGLAGDFNEQFFGPGTRLTVL.

The rearrangement links TRBV9 to TRBJ2-1, with D uncertain. This CDR3 has 13 residues. Trimming removed 5 bases from V and 9 bases from J, with 15 bases in between. Looked up from germline, CDR1 is SGDLS and CDR2 is YYNGEE. The CDR3 loop is CASRIAEEGEQFF. The CDR3 DNA is TGTGCCAGCAGAATAGCTGAGGAAGGTGAGCAGTTCTTC.

The chain combines TRBV27 with TRBJ2-1; no reliable D call. Germline lookup yields CDR1 MNHEY and CDR2 SMNVEV (reference sequence). The CDR3 has 14 residues. The V and J ends lost 1 base and 6 bases respectively, with 10 bases between them. In DNA, the CDR3 is TGTGCCAGCAGTTTATTGGGGAAGCGCAATGAGCAGTTCTTC. Its protein product is CASSLLGKRNEQFF.

This clonotype showed up just once. V is TRBV7-2 and J is TRBJ2-1, with 7 bases identical to TRBD2. This CDR3 contains 15 residues. CDR1 and CDR2 from the germline V gene are SGHTA and FQGNSA. V lost 2 bases and J lost 4; bases outside the gene matches: 5. The CDR3 loop reads CASSLSAGVYNEQFF. As DNA, the CDR3 is TGTGCCAGCAGCTTATCGGCGGGGGTTTACAATGAGCAGTTCTTC.

This chain links TRBV2 with TRBJ1-6; no clear D gene. V lost 6 bases, J lost 0 bases, and 15 bases lay in between. Per the germline V gene, CDR1 is SNHLY and CDR2 is FYNNEI. The CDR3 covers 17 residues. The CDR3, as DNA: TGTGCCAGCAGCATTAAGGCGCAGAGCTCCTATAATTCACCCCTCCACTTT. It translates to CASSIKAQSSYNSPLHF.